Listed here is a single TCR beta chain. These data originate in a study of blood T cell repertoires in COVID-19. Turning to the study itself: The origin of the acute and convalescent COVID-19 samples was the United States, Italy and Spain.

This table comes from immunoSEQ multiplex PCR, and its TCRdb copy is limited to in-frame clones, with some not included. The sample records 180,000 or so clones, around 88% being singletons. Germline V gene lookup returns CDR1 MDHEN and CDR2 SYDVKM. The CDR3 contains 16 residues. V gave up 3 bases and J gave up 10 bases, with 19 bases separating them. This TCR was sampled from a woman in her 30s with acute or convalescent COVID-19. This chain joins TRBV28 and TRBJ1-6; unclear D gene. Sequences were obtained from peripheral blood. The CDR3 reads CASSFQDGVYGSPLHF. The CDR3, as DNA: TGTGCCAGCAGTTTTCAGGACGGGGTTTATGGATCACCCCTCCACTTT.